These T cell receptor beta chains were read from a single sample in a study of CD8+ T cells in alopecia areata. TCRdb's copy holds only in-frame clones and misses some; the assay was immunoSEQ multiplex PCR. The profile covers some 180,000 clones, with roughly 60% appearing a single time and about 1.5% taken by the ten largest. The input for sequencing was CD4+ T cells sorted from blood, taken at week 0. Receptors were obtained from a human donor with alopecia areata. CDR3s include the opening cysteine and the closing phenylalanine or tryptophan. Fields, in order: V gene, D gene, clone size, J gene, CDR3 DNA, CDR3 protein. A D gene is named only where the DNA matches it firmly. Clone size, where shown, is once, few, many, or a class for clones that have expanded.

v_gene: TRBV4-3
d_gene: -
abundance: -
j_gene: TRBJ1-1
CDR3nt: TGCGCCAGCAGCCAAGGAACCAGATTCCAAGCTTTCTTT
CDR3aa: CASSQGTRFQAFF

v_gene: TRBV13
d_gene: -
abundance: many
j_gene: TRBJ1-2
CDR3nt: TGTGCCAGCAGCTTAGGACGGGGGAAGTCTGGCTACACCTTC
CDR3aa: CASSLGRGKSGYTF

v_gene: TRBV6-6
d_gene: -
abundance: -
j_gene: TRBJ2-7
CDR3nt: TGTGCCAGCAGTCATGGGACTGAGCAGTACTTC
CDR3aa: CASSHGTEQYF

v_gene: TRBV29-1
d_gene: TRBD1
abundance: once
j_gene: TRBJ2-7
CDR3nt: TGCAGCGCCAAATCTGGACAGGGGAAGGCCTACGAGCAGTACTTC
CDR3aa: CSAKSGQGKAYEQYF

v_gene: TRBV6-6
d_gene: -
abundance: -
j_gene: TRBJ1-1
CDR3nt: TGTGCCAGCAGTTACTCGGCGGGGAACACTGAAGCCTTCTTT
CDR3aa: CASSYSAGNTEAFF

v_gene: TRBV29-1
d_gene: -
abundance: few
j_gene: TRBJ2-6
CDR3nt: TGCAGCGTCCCGGTAGGGCGGCGTAGGTCTGGGGCCAACGTCCTGACTTTC
CDR3aa: CSVPVGRRRSGANVLTF

v_gene: TRBV6-1
d_gene: -
abundance: few
j_gene: TRBJ1-5
CDR3nt: TGTGCCAGCAGTGAACAGGGCAGGCAGCCCCAGCATTTT
CDR3aa: CASSEQGRQPQHF

v_gene: TRBV7-8
d_gene: -
abundance: few
j_gene: TRBJ2-6
CDR3nt: TGTGCCAGCAGCCATAAACGCCAGGGTCACAGCCGCTCTGGGGCCAACGTCCTGACTTTC
CDR3aa: CASSHKRQGHSRSGANVLTF

v_gene: TRBV9
d_gene: -
abundance: few
j_gene: TRBJ2-3
CDR3nt: TGTGCCAGCAGCGAACGGGACCTCACAGATACGCAGTATTTT
CDR3aa: CASSERDLTDTQYF

v_gene: TRBV6-6
d_gene: -
abundance: -
j_gene: TRBJ1-2
CDR3nt: TGTGCCAGCAGTCACGTCCCCGACTATGGCTACACCTTC
CDR3aa: CASSHVPDYGYTF

v_gene: TRBV19
d_gene: -
abundance: -
j_gene: TRBJ1-1
CDR3nt: TGTGCCAGTAGTACACACGGACAGAACACTGAAGCTTTCTTT
CDR3aa: CASSTHGQNTEAFF

v_gene: TRBV23-1
d_gene: TRBD1
abundance: few
j_gene: TRBJ1-5
CDR3nt: TGCGCCAGTACACGACGGGACAGGGGGCTTAGCAATCAGCCCCAGCATTTT
CDR3aa: CASTRRDRGLSNQPQHF

v_gene: TRBV5-1
d_gene: -
abundance: -
j_gene: TRBJ1-1
CDR3nt: TGCGCCAGCAGCTGGACAGTTGGAGGGAACACTGAAGCTTTCTTT
CDR3aa: CASSWTVGGNTEAFF

v_gene: TRBV2
d_gene: TRBD1
abundance: few
j_gene: TRBJ2-3
CDR3nt: TGTGCCAATAGGGACAGGCGCATGGATACGCAGTATTTT
CDR3aa: CANRDRRMDTQYF

v_gene: TRBV30
d_gene: -
abundance: -
j_gene: TRBJ1-6
CDR3nt: TGTGCCTGTCGGGACACCCCGCATAATTCACCCCTCCACTTT
CDR3aa: CACRDTPHNSPLHF

v_gene: TRBV9
d_gene: -
abundance: -
j_gene: TRBJ2-3
CDR3nt: TGTGCCAGCAGCGTAGCTTGGAAGGACCCCGGTACGCAGTATTTT
CDR3aa: CASSVAWKDPGTQYF

v_gene: TRBV10-3
d_gene: -
abundance: once
j_gene: TRBJ2-3
CDR3nt: TGTGCCATCAGTCTTCCACAGGGTGACAAGAAAGATACGCAGTATTTT
CDR3aa: CAISLPQGDKKDTQYF

v_gene: TRBV29-1
d_gene: -
abundance: -
j_gene: TRBJ1-1
CDR3nt: TGCAGCGTTGGGTTTTGGGGGCGGACTGAAGCTTTCTTT
CDR3aa: CSVGFWGRTEAFF

v_gene: TRBV29-1
d_gene: -
abundance: -
j_gene: TRBJ2-3
CDR3nt: TGCAGCGTTGAAGATTTAGGGGATACGCAGTATTTT
CDR3aa: CSVEDLGDTQYF

v_gene: TRBV11-2
d_gene: -
abundance: -
j_gene: TRBJ1-5
CDR3nt: TGTGCCAGCAGCTCCCAGGGGAGGGAGCCCCAGCATTTT
CDR3aa: CASSSQGREPQHF

v_gene: TRBV27
d_gene: TRBD1
abundance: -
j_gene: TRBJ2-7
CDR3nt: TGTGCCAGCAGTCTACGGGACAGCTACGAGCAGTACTTC
CDR3aa: CASSLRDSYEQYF

v_gene: TRBV7-2
d_gene: -
abundance: few
j_gene: TRBJ1-2
CDR3nt: TGTGCCAGCAGCCGCGATGACAGTAGGGGTGGCTACACCTTC
CDR3aa: CASSRDDSRGGYTF

v_gene: TRBV5-6
d_gene: -
abundance: -
j_gene: TRBJ2-3
CDR3nt: TGTGCCAGCAGCTTACTCACAGATACGCAGTATTTT
CDR3aa: CASSLLTDTQYF

v_gene: TRBV30
d_gene: TRBD1
abundance: -
j_gene: TRBJ2-3
CDR3nt: TGTGCCTGGGGCGGACAGGGGGCATCCGATACGCAGTATTTT
CDR3aa: CAWGGQGASDTQYF

v_gene: TRBV4-3
d_gene: -
abundance: -
j_gene: TRBJ1-3
CDR3nt: TGCGCCAGCAGCCAAGATCGGTACAGGACAGTCGGAAACACCATATATTTT
CDR3aa: CASSQDRYRTVGNTIYF

v_gene: TRBV29-1
d_gene: -
abundance: -
j_gene: TRBJ1-2
CDR3nt: TGCAGCGTGGACCCGGGGCTCTATGGCTACACCTTC
CDR3aa: CSVDPGLYGYTF

v_gene: TRBV27
d_gene: -
abundance: -
j_gene: TRBJ2-5
CDR3nt: TGTGCCAGCAGTACCCAAGGCAGCCGGGAGACCCAGTACTTC
CDR3aa: CASSTQGSRETQYF

v_gene: TRBV7-2
d_gene: TRBD1
abundance: -
j_gene: TRBJ2-7
CDR3nt: TGTGCCAGCAGCTCCCCACCACCAGACAGGGCGCGCGAGCAGTACTTC
CDR3aa: CASSSPPPDRAREQYF

v_gene: TRBV6-5
d_gene: -
abundance: -
j_gene: TRBJ1-2
CDR3nt: TGTGCCAGCAGTTATGGCTACACCTTC
CDR3aa: CASSYGYTF

v_gene: TRBV29-1
d_gene: TRBD1
abundance: -
j_gene: TRBJ2-6
CDR3nt: TGCAGCGTTCAAGGGACAGCTAACTCTGGGGCCAACGTCCTGACTTTC
CDR3aa: CSVQGTANSGANVLTF

v_gene: TRBV11-1
d_gene: TRBD1
abundance: -
j_gene: TRBJ1-2
CDR3nt: TGTGCCAGCAGCCGGGGACAGAACTATGGCTACACCTTC
CDR3aa: CASSRGQNYGYTF

v_gene: TRBV28
d_gene: -
abundance: -
j_gene: TRBJ1-2
CDR3nt: TGTGCCAGCAGTTTTCAGGGCAGGGACCATGGCTACACCTTC
CDR3aa: CASSFQGRDHGYTF

v_gene: TRBV2
d_gene: -
abundance: -
j_gene: TRBJ1-2
CDR3nt: TGTGCCAGCAGCCCAACAGGGTTAGATGGCTACACCTTC
CDR3aa: CASSPTGLDGYTF

v_gene: TRBV5-4
d_gene: TRBD1
abundance: few
j_gene: TRBJ2-4
CDR3nt: TGTGCCAGCAGCCGAGGGACAGAGCAAAACATTCAGTACTTC
CDR3aa: CASSRGTEQNIQYF

v_gene: TRBV4-3
d_gene: TRBD2
abundance: -
j_gene: TRBJ2-1
CDR3nt: TGCGCCAGCAGCCAAGTGGGGGGGGGATACAATGAGCAGTTCTTC
CDR3aa: CASSQVGGGYNEQFF

v_gene: TRBV29-1
d_gene: -
abundance: -
j_gene: TRBJ2-3
CDR3nt: TGCAGCGTTGAAGAAGGGGCTATCACAGATACGCAGTATTTT
CDR3aa: CSVEEGAITDTQYF

v_gene: TRBV19
d_gene: -
abundance: few
j_gene: TRBJ1-6
CDR3nt: TGTGCCAGTAAATCCAGCTATTATTCACCCCTCCACTTT
CDR3aa: CASKSSYYSPLHF

v_gene: TRBV9
d_gene: -
abundance: -
j_gene: TRBJ2-1
CDR3nt: TGTGCCAGCAGCCCCCCGGTGGATGAGCAGTTCTTC
CDR3aa: CASSPPVDEQFF

v_gene: TRBV4-3
d_gene: -
abundance: -
j_gene: TRBJ2-3
CDR3nt: TGCGCCAGCAGCCAAGAGGGCCATGGTGATACGCAGTATTTT
CDR3aa: CASSQEGHGDTQYF

v_gene: TRBV7-6
d_gene: TRBD2
abundance: -
j_gene: TRBJ2-1
CDR3nt: TGTGCCAGCAGCACCTCTAGCGGGGGGGCCGGTGAGCAGTTCTTC
CDR3aa: CASSTSSGGAGEQFF

v_gene: TRBV15
d_gene: -
abundance: -
j_gene: TRBJ2-7
CDR3nt: TGTGCCACCAGCAGAGGTGGCGGGGGCATCTACGAGCAGTACTTC
CDR3aa: CATSRGGGGIYEQYF

v_gene: TRBV9
d_gene: -
abundance: -
j_gene: TRBJ1-2
CDR3nt: TGTGCCAGCAGCGCTACAGGGAGAGGGGTTTATGGCTACACCTTC
CDR3aa: CASSATGRGVYGYTF